The 5 T cell receptor beta chains listed next were all sequenced from one sample in a study of breast tumors, draining lymph nodes, adjacent tissues. TCRdb independently ran MiXCR on the multiplex PCR reads; one entry per CDR3 protein. Of about 47,000 distinct CDR3 sequences listed, about 23% were seen once; the top ten hold approximately 8.2%. Sample: breast tumor tissue. Receptor source: a female donor with breast cancer. Some clones in this sample may be carry-over from other donors' samples.

This clonotype has at least ten counts. The J gene is TRBJ2-7, the V gene TRBV11-3; 9 bases align to TRBD2. CDR1 is SGHNT and CDR2 is YENEEA in the germline V gene. CDR3 length: 16 residues. The junction had 13 bases not matched to a gene; V was cut back by 5 bases and J by 5 bases. CDR3 sequence: CASSTLEERGVHEQYF. The CDR3 DNA sequence: TGTGCCAGCAGCACCCTGGAGGAGCGGGGGGTCCACGAGCAGTACTTC.

This clonotype was seen at least ten times. The V gene is TRBV2, the J gene TRBJ1-2, with a weak D call TRBD1 (5 bases). The CDR3 has 13 residues. Germline V gene data show CDR1 as SNHLY and CDR2 as FYNNEI. V lost 8 bases, J lost 4 bases, and 14 bases lay in between. DNA of the CDR3: TGTGCCAGCGACAGAGGACCGGGCTATGGCTACACCTTC. It encodes CASDRGPGYGYTF.

This clonotype was found once. A much larger clone lies a single base off, so this may be a read error. This chain connects TRBV6-4 to TRBJ2-1, with unresolved D. CDR3 length equals 13 residues. Per germline, CDR1 MRHNA and CDR2 SNTAGT. V lost 11 bases to trimming and J lost 7 bases, with 18 bases between them. The chain's CDR3 is CAASIGESNEQFF. CDR3 bases: TGTGCCGCCAGCATCGGAGAGTCGAATGAGCAGTTCTTC.

This clonotype was seen at least ten times. The rearrangement joins TRBV20-1 to TRBJ2-5, with 8 bases aligning to TRBD1. CDR3 length: 15 amino acids. CDR1 is DFQATT and CDR2 is SNEGSKA in the germline V gene (reference sequence). V lost 0 bases, J lost 0 bases, and 3 bases stayed unmatched. CDR3 in DNA: TGCAGTGCTAGAGATAGGGACAGGTACCAAGAGACCCAGTACTTC. This encodes CSARDRDRYQETQYF.

This clonotype was seen repeatedly, ten times or more. The chain is built from TRBV6-5 and TRBJ1-6; no reliable D call. Trimming cost V 6 bases and J 3 bases, with 12 bases left between them. Germline values: CDR1 MNHEY, CDR2 SVGAGI. The CDR3 length is 15 residues. CDR3 sequence: CASRRAIGYNSPLHF. The CDR3 coding sequence is TGTGCCAGCAGGAGAGCGATTGGCTATAATTCACCCCTCCACTTT.